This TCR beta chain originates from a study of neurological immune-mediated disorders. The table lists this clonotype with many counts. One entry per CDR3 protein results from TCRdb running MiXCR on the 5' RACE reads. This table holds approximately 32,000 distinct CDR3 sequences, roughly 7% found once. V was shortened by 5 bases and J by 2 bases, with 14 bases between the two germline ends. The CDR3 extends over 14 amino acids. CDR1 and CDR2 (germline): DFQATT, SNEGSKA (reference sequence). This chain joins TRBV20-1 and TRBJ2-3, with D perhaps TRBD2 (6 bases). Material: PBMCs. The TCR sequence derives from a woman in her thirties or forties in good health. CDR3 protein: CSAPVRRVTDTQYF. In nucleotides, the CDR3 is TGCAGTGCTCCTGTGCGGAGGGTCACAGATACGCAGTATTTT.